The clone carrying this T cell receptor (beta chain) turned up a few times. CDR3 length: 16 residues. The V end lost 5 bases, the J end lost 0 bases, and 17 bases lay between the germline ends. Here immunoSEQ multiplex PCR was the method, and the copy in TCRdb shows in-frame clones only, minus some. Of about 89,000 clones listed, around four fifths are singletons. These data originate in a study of cytotoxic CD8 clonotypes in ibrutinib-treated CLL. In the study overall: Partial responders roughly 25, complete 2; some 12 progressed and some 15 stayed in remission by median approximately 64 months.

This receptor was taken from a human donor with chronic lymphocytic leukemia. The sequencing here drew on PBMCs, taken after 12 months of ibrutinib treatment. The rearrangement uses TRBV5-3 and TRBJ1-2; a weak D match, TRBD1 (6 bases). TRBV5-3 is assigned to the ORF class and has an uncertain function. In DNA, the CDR3 is TGTGCCAGAAGTTTTTTTGCAGGGGAGACTAACTATGGCTACACCTTC. Translated, it gives CARSFFAGETNYGYTF.